The clone carrying this TCR beta chain has ten or more counts. Its antigen is unidentified. The sample is drawn from a study of identical twins. The germline V gene encodes CDR1 DFQATT and CDR2 SNEGSKA (reference sequence). The V end was cut by 0 bases, the J end by 7 bases, with 19 bases between. The CDR3 covers 16 residues. TCRdb passed the 5' RACE reads through MiXCR, listing each CDR3 protein once. Of 100,000 to 110,000 distinct CDR3 sequences listed, about 6% are singletons. Findings of the study overall: Low generation-probability sequences were in excess among twin-shared out-of-frame alpha sequences. Within monozygotic twins, out-of-frame TCR alpha sharing was underestimated by the models.

Healthy Caucasians provided all donations. Sequenced input: memory T cells sorted from blood. This rearrangement joins TRBV20-1 to TRBJ1-5, with D possibly matching TRBD1 (6 bases). This TCR was recovered from a woman in her forties or fifties in good health. DNA for the CDR3: TGCAGTGCTAGAGAAGAGACCAACAGGGTAAGCCAGCCCCAGCATTTT. It encodes CSAREETNRVSQPQHF.